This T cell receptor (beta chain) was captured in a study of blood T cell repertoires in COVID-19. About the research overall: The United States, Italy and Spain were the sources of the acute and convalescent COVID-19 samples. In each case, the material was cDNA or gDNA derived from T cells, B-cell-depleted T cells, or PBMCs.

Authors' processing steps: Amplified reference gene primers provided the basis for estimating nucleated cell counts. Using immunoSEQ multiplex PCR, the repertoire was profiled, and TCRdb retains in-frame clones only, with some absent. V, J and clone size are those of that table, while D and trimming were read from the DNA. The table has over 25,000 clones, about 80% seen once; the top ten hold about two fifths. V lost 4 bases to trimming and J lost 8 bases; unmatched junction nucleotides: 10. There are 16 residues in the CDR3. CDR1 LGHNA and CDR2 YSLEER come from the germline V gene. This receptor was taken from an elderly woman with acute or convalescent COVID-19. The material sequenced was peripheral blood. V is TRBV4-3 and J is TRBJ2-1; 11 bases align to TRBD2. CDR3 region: CASSRGLAGRGDEQFF. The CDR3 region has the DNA TGCGCCAGCAGCCGAGGACTAGCGGGCCGGGGGGATGAGCAGTTCTTC.